This T cell receptor (beta chain) appears in the sequencing data of a study of blood T cell repertoires in COVID-19. Study-level information: Acute and convalescent COVID-19 samples came from the United States, Italy and Spain. The cDNA or gDNA used as material had been derived from T cells, B-cell-depleted T cells, or PBMCs.

This clone was observed a handful of times. Original processing methods: Reference gene primer amplification yielded estimated nucleated cell counts. Clones were sequenced by immunoSEQ multiplex PCR, and TCRdb holds only the in-frame ones, with some missing. V and J calls and clone size are as listed in that table; D and trimming were resolved from the DNA. The sample contains roughly 230,000 clones, about 80% of which appear only once. The sample consisted of peripheral blood. The receptor's source is a man aged 45-60 years with active or convalescent COVID-19.

As DNA, the CDR3 is TGTGCCAGCTCACCGGGACAGGATAACAATGAGCAGTTCTTC. Translation: CASSPGQDNNEQFF. The chain couples TRBV18 to TRBJ2-1; 8 bases fit TRBD1. Germline values: CDR1 KGHSH, CDR2 LQKENI. CDR3 length: 14 amino acids. V gave up 3 bases and J gave up 5 bases; unmatched junction bases: 3.